This T cell receptor (beta chain) was captured by sequencing in a study of blood T cell repertoires in COVID-19. Overall study context: T cells, B-cell-depleted T cells, or PBMCs provided the cDNA or gDNA that served as material.

The CDR3 spans 15 residues. V was shortened by 1 base and J by 2 bases, with 12 bases between the two germline ends. The germline V gene encodes CDR1 SGHVS and CDR2 FNYEAQ. Study processing details: Amplification from reference gene primers served as the basis for estimated nucleated cell counts. Some clones are missing from TCRdb's copy, which holds only in-frame ones; the method was immunoSEQ multiplex PCR. V, J and clone size derive from that table, while D and trimming were established from the DNA sequence. The sample lists about 300,000 clones, 85% to 90% occurring once. The TCR originated in a woman aged 45-59 years with COVID-19, enrolled during active disease. The gene calls are TRBV7-6 and TRBJ2-7; no firm D call. Sequencing was done on a sample of peripheral blood. The CDR3 spells CASSLGLVATYEQYF. For the CDR3, the DNA is TGTGCCAGCAGCTTAGGTTTGGTTGCTACCTACGAGCAGTACTTC.